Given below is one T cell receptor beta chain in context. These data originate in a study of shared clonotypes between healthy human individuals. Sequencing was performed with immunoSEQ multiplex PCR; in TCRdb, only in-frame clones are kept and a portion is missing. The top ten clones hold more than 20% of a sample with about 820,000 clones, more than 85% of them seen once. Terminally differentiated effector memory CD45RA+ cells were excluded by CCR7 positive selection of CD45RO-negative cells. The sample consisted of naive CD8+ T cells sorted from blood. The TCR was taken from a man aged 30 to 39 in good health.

CDR3: CASSQDPTRTDTQYF. Here the CDR3 DNA reads TGCGCCAGCAGCCAAGATCCCACCCGCACAGATACGCAGTATTTT. The V and J genes are TRBV4-1 and TRBJ2-3; D unclear. The germline V and J ends were trimmed by 0 bases and 1 base, with 8 bases remaining between them. Germline V gene data show CDR1 as MGHRA and CDR2 as YSYEKL. This CDR3 spans 15 amino acids.